These 26 T cell receptor beta chains were all obtained from the same sample, sequenced in a study of cytomegalovirus exposure and HLA in healthy donors listed by TCRdb under 2017. Libraries were made using the immunoSEQ multiplex PCR assay. For the multiplex PCR, a mixture combining 60 forward primers for TCR Vbeta segments and 13 reverse primers for TCR Jbeta segments was used. TCRdb re-hosts the immuneACCESS table, in-frame sequences only. Its copies lack some clones; in the studies checked, an unresolved V gene accounts for under half of them, and the cause for the rest is not known. Counted in this sample were about 130,000 clones; over 75% of them appeared once. Jointly, the top ten make up approximately 4.5% of the sample. Sequencing was carried out using PBMCs. Source of these receptors: a male donor in good health and CMV-seropositive.

This clone came up once. The rearrangement uses TRBV18 and TRBJ2-7, with D unresolved. Trimming stripped 3 bases from V and 3 bases from J, with 9 bases between. Germline-derived CDR1 and CDR2 are KGHSH and LQKENI. CDR3 size: 13 residues. The CDR3 sequence: CASSPSAYYEQYF. The CDR3 DNA reads as TGTGCCAGCTCACCCAGCGCTTACTACGAGCAGTACTTC.

In the case of this clone: Mismatch with germline at one junction end may stem from a read error. The chain has TRBV7-9 and TRBJ2-7, with 9 bases identical to TRBD2. This CDR3 contains 13 residues. Germline CDR1 and CDR2: SEHNR and FQNEAQ (reference sequence). The CDR3 region is CSSSRTSVYEQYF. In nucleotides, the CDR3 is TGTTCCAGCAGCCGGACTAGCGTCTACGAGCAGTACTTC.

On this clone itself: The junction departs from germline at one end; a sequencing error may be responsible. The V and J genes are TRBV5-3 and TRBJ2-4; D call uncertain. TRBV5-3 is flagged as an ORF with uncertain function. This CDR3 contains 11 residues. The CDR3 nucleotides are TGTGCCTTGAGAGCCAAAAACAGTCAGTACTTC. Its protein product is CALRAKNSQYF.

This chain uses TRBV6-1 with TRBJ2-7, with TRBD1 identical over 11 bases. Losses at the gene ends were 4 bases for V and 6 bases for J; bases not matched to a gene: 5. The CDR3 has 14 residues. CDR1 MNHNS and CDR2 SASEGT come from the germline V gene. The CDR3 here is CASSVGTGGLEQYF. In DNA form, the CDR3 reads TGTGCCAGCAGTGTGGGGACAGGGGGTCTCGAGCAGTACTTC.

The J gene is TRBJ2-7, the V gene TRBV19, with 7 nucleotides matching TRBD2. After removal of 4 bases from V and 7 bases from J, the junction contained 10 bases not matched to a gene. The CDR3 runs to 14 residues. Germline CDR1 is LNHDA and CDR2 is SQIVND (reference sequence). The CDR3 sequence: CASSKRDSPREQYF. CDR3 bases: TGTGCCAGTAGTAAGCGGGACTCCCCTCGGGAGCAGTACTTC.

The gene calls are TRBV28 and TRBJ2-7; D is perhaps TRBD2 (6 bases). Germline V gene sequence: CDR1 MDHEN, CDR2 SYDVKM. V was pared by 2 bases and J by 3 bases, with 8 bases between. The CDR3 loop spans 13 amino acids. CDR3 DNA sequence: TGTGCCAGCAGTTTAGCCGGGGGCTACGAGCAGTACTTC. It is translated as CASSLAGGYEQYF.

The DNA of the CDR3 is TGCGCCAGCAGCGTGGGGGGACTAAATAGCGATGAGCAGTTCTTC. It yields the protein CASSVGGLNSDEQFF. The genes are TRBV5-1 and TRBJ2-1; 7 nucleotides line up with TRBD2. V trimming: 4 bases; J trimming: 8 bases; junction bases outside the gene matches: 12. Germline loops: CDR1 SGHRS, CDR2 YFSETQ. The CDR3 extends over 15 amino acids. Drawing the rest from reference TRBV5-1 and TRBJ2-1, the complete variable domain is KAGVTQTPRYLIKTRGQQVTLSCSPISGHRSVSWYQQTPGQGLQFLFEYFSETQRNKGNFPGRFSGRQFSNSRSEMNVSTLELGDSALYLCASSVGGLNSDEQFFGPGTRLTVL.

V usage is TRBV2 and J usage is TRBJ2-5, with 8 positions matching TRBD2. Matching the DNA end better, TRBJ2-7 makes the J call doubtful. This CDR3 contains 14 residues. Germline values: CDR1 SNHLY, CDR2 FYNNEI. Written as DNA, the CDR3 is TGTGCCAGCACCCCGGGACTAGTTTCCTACGAGCAGTACTTC. The encoded protein is CASTPGLVSYEQYF.

The chain combines TRBV30 with TRBJ1-1; unclear D gene. The CDR3 is made up of 12 amino acids. Germline V lookup: CDR1 GTSNPN, CDR2 SVGIG (reference sequence). The V end was cut by 3 bases, the J end by 5 bases, with 10 bases between. This CDR3 is CAWRMTETEAFF. In DNA, the CDR3 is TGTGCCTGGAGGATGACTGAGACTGAAGCTTTCTTT.

The table lists this clone with a few counts. The chain links TRBV29-1 to TRBJ1-1, with a possible D match to TRBD1 (6 bases). The germline V gene has CDR1 SQVTM and CDR2 ANQGSEA. The CDR3 totals 12 residues. The CDR3 nucleotides read TGCAGTGGCTCTGAGGGGGATACTGAAGCTTTCTTT. Translating it yields CSGSEGDTEAFF.

The rearrangement uses TRBV6-1 and TRBJ1-2; 11 nucleotides line up with TRBD1. CDR1 MNHNS and CDR2 SASEGT come from the germline V gene. This CDR3 has 14 amino acids. The V segment lost 6 bases and the J segment 4 bases; nucleotides outside the gene matches: 4. The CDR3 nucleotides read TGTGCCAGCAGGGGGGACAGGGGGGGCTATGGCTACACCTTC. It specifies CASRGDRGGYGYTF.

This CDR3 is CASSFSRGSTGELFF. As DNA, the CDR3 is TGCGCCAGCAGCTTCTCCAGGGGGAGCACCGGGGAGCTGTTTTTT. The gene calls are TRBV5-1 and TRBJ2-2, with 7 bases matching TRBD1. The CDR3 length is 15 residues. Germline loops: CDR1 SGHRS, CDR2 YFSETQ. The trim removed 2 bases at V and 4 bases at J, leaving 5 bases unmatched.

The chain uses TRBV5-8 and TRBJ2-1, with a tentative D call TRBD2 (6 bases). Deletions cut 8 bases from V and 4 bases from J, with 13 bases between. There are 13 residues in the CDR3. CDR1 and CDR2 from the germline V gene are SGHTS and YDEGEE. CDR3 nucleotide sequence: TGTGCCAGTAGTAAGCGGGCTTACAATGAGCAGTTCTTC. Amino acids: CASSKRAYNEQFF.

The chain couples TRBV7-9 to TRBJ2-4; possibly TRBD1 for D (6 bases). The V gene's germline CDR1 is SEHNR and CDR2 FQNEAQ (reference sequence). V shed 5 bases and J shed 8 bases, with 16 bases lying between them. This CDR3 has 14 residues. The chain's CDR3 is CASSQGQNGDIQYF. Written as DNA, the CDR3 is TGTGCCAGCAGCCAGGGGCAAAACGGGGACATTCAGTACTTC. The full variable domain, rest sourced from reference TRBV7-9 and TRBJ2-4, is DTGVSQNPRHKITKRGQNVTFRCDPISEHNRLYWYRQTLGQGPEFLTYFQNEAQLEKSRLLSDRFSAERPKGSFSTLEIQRTEQGDSAMYLCASSQGQNGDIQYFGAGTRLSVL.

This clone has a handful of counts. The chain uses TRBV2 and TRBJ2-5; 9 positions agree with TRBD1. CDR3 length equals 14 residues. Germline CDR1 and CDR2: SNHLY and FYNNEI. The V gene end was trimmed by 6 bases and the J gene end by 5 bases; junction bases not matched to a gene: 7. In nucleotides, the CDR3 is TGTGCCAGCAGGGAGGGACAGGGAGGCGAGACCCAGTACTTC. Residues: CASREGQGGETQYF.

This clone was seen more than once but under ten times. For the CDR3, the DNA is TGCACCAGCAGCCAAGATTCGACAGTCACAGATACGCAGTATTTT. It encodes CTSSQDSTVTDTQYF. V is TRBV1 and J is TRBJ2-3; TRBD1 is the table's D call, not checked against the DNA. TRBV1 is an annotated pseudogene. This CDR3 is built from 15 residues.

The rearrangement links TRBV7-6 to TRBJ2-3; 9 bases agree with TRBD1. Germline assignment: CDR1 SGHVS and CDR2 FNYEAQ. This CDR3 spans 14 amino acids. The J segment lost 4 bases and the V segment lost 4 bases, leaving 3 bases of the junction unmatched. The CDR3 loop is CASSSGQGPDTQYF. The CDR3 DNA reads as TGTGCCAGCAGCTCGGGACAGGGCCCAGATACGCAGTATTTT.

The chain employs TRBV2 and TRBJ1-5; 8 nucleotides line up with TRBD1. The CDR3 has 14 amino acids. Per germline, CDR1 SNHLY and CDR2 FYNNEI. V dropped 7 bases and J dropped 3; count of bases not matched to a gene: 5. CDR3 loop: CASMGTGINQPQHF. The CDR3, as DNA: TGTGCCAGCATGGGGACAGGCATCAATCAGCCCCAGCATTTT.

The V gene is TRBV7-2, the J gene TRBJ2-1; TRBD1 aligns across 7 bases. The CDR3 has 15 amino acids. J was trimmed by 4 bases and V by 5 bases; bases with no gene match: 8. Germline loops: CDR1 SGHTA, CDR2 FQGNSA. The CDR3 region has the DNA TGTGCCAGCAGCCCTACGGGACAGCTGTACAATGAGCAGTTCTTC. Encoded protein: CASSPTGQLYNEQFF.

The chain recombines TRBV21-1 with TRBJ2-7; the table's D call, TRBD2, has no DNA check behind it. TRBV21-1 is recorded as a pseudogene. The CDR3 has 16 residues. CDR3 sequence: CASSSLWRENTYEQYF. DNA of the CDR3: TGTGCCAGCAGCTCCCTTTGGCGGGAGAATACCTACGAGCAGTACTTC.

For this clone: Other DNA sequences of this sample code for an identical CDR3. The chain combines TRBV5-4 with TRBJ2-7, with TRBD1 matching over 7 bases. Germline CDR1 reads SGHNT; CDR2 reads YYREEE (reference sequence). The CDR3 length is 14 residues. V dropped 0 bases and J dropped 0; count of bases not matched to a gene: 0. As DNA, the CDR3 is TGTGCCAGCAGCTTGGGGGACAGCTCCTACGAGCAGTACTTC. Translation: CASSLGDSSYEQYF.

The chain combines TRBV6-1 with TRBJ2-1; D is unclear. This CDR3 contains 13 residues. Trimming took 5 bases from V and 4 from J, leaving 9 bases between them. Germline V gene lookup returns CDR1 MNHNS and CDR2 SASEGT. In nucleotides, the CDR3 is TGTGCCAGCAGTCCCGACTCTTACAATGAGCAGTTCTTC. Translated: CASSPDSYNEQFF.

The J gene is TRBJ1-1, the V gene TRBV6-1; D is unresolved. The ends were cut back, 8 bases at V and 9 bases at J, with 22 bases in the middle. Germline V gene data show CDR1 as MNHNS and CDR2 as SASEGT. The length of the CDR3 is 14 residues. The CDR3 loop reads CASPRMGDRGKAFF. Here the CDR3 DNA reads TGTGCCAGCCCCAGGATGGGAGACCGAGGGAAAGCTTTCTTT.

This clone was seen only once. The chain uses TRBV5-4 and TRBJ1-5; D gene unclear. Trimming removed 4 bases from V and 6 bases from J, with 5 bases in between. The CDR3 has 11 amino acids. Looked up from germline, CDR1 is SGHNT and CDR2 is YYREEE (reference sequence). In DNA, the CDR3 is TGTGCCAGCAGCCTCGGTCAGCCCCAGCATTTT. It translates to CASSLGQPQHF.

This clone was detected only once. The chain recombines TRBV10-3 with TRBJ2-6; perhaps TRBD1 as D (6 bases). The V gene's germline CDR1 is ENHRY and CDR2 SYGVKD. The CDR3 length is 13 residues. Trimming removed 9 bases at V and 4 bases at J, with 10 bases between. The CDR3 DNA sequence: TGTGCCATAAAGGGACAAGGGGCCAACGTCCTGACTTTC. It translates to CAIKGQGANVLTF.

Comment on this clone: Other DNA sequences in this sample translate to the same CDR3. This CDR3 is CASSLGGGYEQYF. The CDR3 DNA reads TGTGCCAGCAGCTTAGGCGGAGGCTACGAGCAGTACTTC. The chain recombines TRBV7-8 with TRBJ2-7; TRBD2 is a possible D gene (5 bases). The CDR3 has 13 amino acids. The germline CDR1 and CDR2 sequences are SGHVS and FQNEAQ. V was pared by 1 base and J by 3 bases, with 7 bases between.